Below, 15 T cell receptor beta chains from the same sample are listed, as sequenced in a study of OX40 agonist ivuxolimab in advanced cancers. Generated by immunoSEQ multiplex PCR, the TCRdb table keeps only in-frame clones and is missing some. The sample has around 85,000 clones, about 90% seen once. Sequenced here: CD4+ or CD8+ T cells sorted from blood, sampled in a trial of the OX40 agonist ivuxolimab. These receptors all come from an adult with an advanced solid tumor such as melanoma, head and neck, liver or kidney cancer.

The V and J genes are TRBV14 and TRBJ2-5, with 12 bases aligning to TRBD2. This CDR3 region has 16 residues. V dropped 3 bases and J dropped 3; count of bases not matched to a gene: 5. Germline assignment: CDR1 SGHDN and CDR2 FVKESK. CDR3 DNA: TGTGCCAGCAGCCAGGGACTAGCGGGCGTCGAAGAGACCCAGTACTTC. Translating gives CASSQGLAGVEETQYF.

This clone was found once. J is TRBJ1-1 and V is TRBV6-6; 9 bases agree with TRBD1. Per germline, CDR1 MNHNY and CDR2 SVGAGI (reference sequence). The junction had 9 bases not matched to a gene; V was cut back by 7 bases and J by 6 bases. CDR3 length equals 14 residues. The DNA of the CDR3 is TGTGCCAGCAATATACAGGGGGCTTCTGCTGAAGCTTTCTTT. Its translation: CASNIQGASAEAFF.

The chain has TRBV28 and TRBJ2-1; no clear D. Between the trimmed V and J ends, which lost 6 bases and 0 bases, there was a span of 15 bases. CDR1 is MDHEN and CDR2 is SYDVKM in the germline V gene. CDR3 length: 16 amino acids. The CDR3 nucleotides are TGTGCCAGCAGCCCCCAGGCAGGAAGCTCCTACAATGAGCAGTTCTTC. Translated: CASSPQAGSSYNEQFF.

V gene TRBV7-9 combines with J gene TRBJ1-5, with D perhaps TRBD1 (5 bases). The CDR3 has 15 amino acids. Germline lookup yields CDR1 SEHNR and CDR2 FQNEAQ (reference sequence). Deletions cut 8 bases from V and 6 bases from J, with 20 bases between. CDR3 sequence reads: CASGFDGGDGQPQHF. The CDR3 DNA is TGTGCCAGCGGATTCGACGGGGGTGACGGTCAGCCCCAGCATTTT.

The chain carries TRBV5-1 and TRBJ2-2; the D call may be TRBD1 or TRBD2 (6 bases each). This CDR3 has 16 residues. V shed 4 bases and J shed 4 bases, with 17 bases lying between them. Germline V gene data show CDR1 as SGHRS and CDR2 as YFSETQ. CDR3 nucleotides: TGCGCCAGCAGCCTGGCTGGGGGGCGCGGCACCGGGGAGCTGTTTTTT. This translates into CASSLAGGRGTGELFF.

As DNA, the CDR3 is TGCAGCGTTGATGGAGGGGGCAACATTCAGTACTTC. This gives the protein CSVDGGGNIQYF. The rearrangement joins TRBV29-1 to TRBJ2-4, with D perhaps TRBD1 (7 bases). Germline V gene sequence: CDR1 SQVTM, CDR2 ANQGSEA. This CDR3 contains 12 residues. Trimming removed 3 bases at V and 7 bases at J, with 10 bases between.

This rearrangement joins TRBV14 to TRBJ1-4; a possible D gene is TRBD1 (6 bases). Per germline, CDR1 SGHDN and CDR2 FVKESK. This CDR3 has 15 residues. The V end lost 5 bases, the J end lost 4 bases, and 14 bases lay between the germline ends. The CDR3 reads CASSTHRADNEKLFF. CDR3 sequence (DNA): TGTGCCAGCAGCACCCACAGGGCAGATAATGAAAAACTGTTTTTT.

The rearrangement links TRBV18 to TRBJ2-3, with D maybe TRBD2 (6 bases). This CDR3 contains 15 residues. V was trimmed by 3 bases and J by 2 bases, leaving 12 bases between them. CDR1 and CDR2 from the germline V gene are KGHSH and LQKENI. CDR3 amino acids: CASSPTRAVTDTQYF. In DNA form, the CDR3 reads TGTGCCAGCTCACCGACTAGAGCAGTCACAGATACGCAGTATTTT. Looking up the rest from reference TRBV18 and TRBJ2-3 gives the full variable domain: NAGVMQNPRHLVRRRGQEARLRCSPMKGHSHVYWYRQLPEEGLKFMVYLQKENIIDESGMPKERFSAEFPKEGPSILRIQQVVRGDSAAYFCASSPTRAVTDTQYFGPGTRLTVL.

The V call is TRBV5-5, the J call TRBJ1-4; D uncertain. CDR1 is SGHKS and CDR2 is YYEKEE in the germline V gene (reference sequence). The CDR3 is made up of 14 amino acids. Trimming cost V 0 bases and J 0 bases, with 3 bases left between them. This chain's CDR3 is CASSLATTNEKLFF. The CDR3, as DNA: TGTGCCAGCAGCTTGGCTACAACTAATGAAAAACTGTTTTTT.

The genes are TRBV11-2 and TRBJ2-3; D is ambiguous. CDR3 size: 14 residues. Trimming pared 7 bases from V and 0 bases from J, leaving 11 bases between. Germline V lookup: CDR1 SGHAT, CDR2 FQNNGV. This CDR3 is CASNKLTSTDTQYF. CDR3 DNA sequence: TGTGCCAGCAACAAACTAACCAGCACAGATACGCAGTATTTT.

Here the CDR3 reads CASSQDLGLGRGELFF. In DNA, the CDR3 is TGCGCCAGCAGCCAAGATTTGGGACTAGGTAGAGGGGAGCTGTTTTTT. The genes are TRBV4-1 and TRBJ2-2; 8 bases agree with TRBD2. V lost 0 bases and J lost 8; bases outside the gene matches: 8. From germline, CDR1 is MGHRA and CDR2 YSYEKL. The CDR3 is made up of 16 amino acids.

The chain carries TRBV19 and TRBJ1-1; TRBD1 matches 7 bases. The V gene end was trimmed by 1 base and the J gene end by 11 bases; junction bases not matched to a gene: 7. The CDR3 spans 13 residues. Per the germline V gene, CDR1 is LNHDA and CDR2 is SQIVND (reference sequence). DNA of the CDR3: TGTGCCAGTAGTATAGCACTCGACAGGGAGGCTTTCTTT. Protein: CASSIALDREAFF.

This clone was counted only a few times. The rearrangement links TRBV10-3 to TRBJ1-2; D not certain. This CDR3 has 14 residues. Germline lookup yields CDR1 ENHRY and CDR2 SYGVKD. The V and J ends lost 3 bases and 1 base respectively, with 9 bases between them. The CDR3 coding sequence is TGTGCCATCAGTGATCAACAGATTAACTATGGCTACACCTTC. Its protein product is CAISDQQINYGYTF.

The chain employs TRBV28 and TRBJ1-3; D gene unclear. Germline-derived CDR1 and CDR2 are MDHEN and SYDVKM. V dropped 6 bases and J dropped 1 base, with 7 bases sitting between them. This CDR3 comprises 13 residues. The DNA of the CDR3 is TGTGCCAGCAGGGTTGGGTCTGGAAACACCATATATTTT. Protein: CASRVGSGNTIYF.

This chain joins TRBV15 and TRBJ2-1; perhaps D is TRBD1 or TRBD2 (7 bases each). Germline CDR1 is LNHNV and CDR2 is YYDKDF (reference sequence). The V and J ends lost 1 base and 8 bases respectively, with 12 bases between them. This CDR3 is 14 amino acids long. CDR3: CATSRVGGGDEQFF. CDR3 coding DNA: TGTGCCACCAGCAGAGTGGGAGGGGGCGATGAGCAGTTCTTC.